Listed below are T cell receptor beta chains from one sample, sequenced in a study of cytomegalovirus exposure and HLA in healthy donors. Libraries were prepared by immunoSEQ multiplex PCR; TCRdb keeps only in-frame clonotypes and omits some of them. The sample data list roughly 90,000 clones. The sample was PBMCs. The receptors here all came from a man aged 45 to 65 in good health and CMV-seropositive. Both conserved end residues are trimmed from each CDR3.

v_gene,j_gene,CDR3aa
TRBV9,TRBJ1-2,ASSPDREVDGYT
TRBV30,TRBJ2-3,AWSVLRRSDTQY
TRBV10-3,TRBJ2-7,AIGDSDYEQY
TRBV7-8,TRBJ2-3,ASSDRGDTQY
TRBV11-2,TRBJ1-5,ASSLGAGSPQH
TRBV5-8,TRBJ2-1,ASNFQGNYNEQF
TRBV5-6,TRBJ2-1,ASSPETSGRYNEQF
TRBV15,TRBJ1-1,ATSRDLSEAF
TRBV28,TRBJ2-2,ASSFGTGVRTGELF
TRBV9,TRBJ2-7,ASSSRDRGNEQY
TRBV27,TRBJ2-1,ASSLLTSGSNEQF
TRBV7-6,TRBJ2-1,ASSPLLAGGNEQF
TRBV30,TRBJ2-5,AWSEGLAGGVETQY
TRBV7-6,TRBJ2-1,ASSFIPAGGPHNEQF
TRBV7-9,TRBJ2-1,ASSLEGQGTEQF
TRBV6-5,TRBJ1-4,ASSYSYKSNEKLF
TRBV29-1,TRBJ2-7,SVGSGHYEQY
TRBV2,TRBJ2-7,ASMPGLAGSYEQY
TRBV28,TRBJ2-1,ASSSPLARSYNEQF
TRBV9,TRBJ2-3,ASSVAPLAGVGDTQY
TRBV10-3,TRBJ2-3,AISDRAGGPADTQY
TRBV5-4,TRBJ2-2,ASSRQGNTGELF
TRBV7-9,TRBJ1-2,ASSLGSTPGDT
TRBV30,TRBJ2-5,ALTSGETQY
TRBV7-6,TRBJ2-7,ASSLGGQRNYEQY
TRBV4-3,TRBJ2-1,ASSQDQRSPQF
TRBV10-3,TRBJ2-1,AITSGRGGNEQF
TRBV7-2,TRBJ2-1,ASGSGSRNEQF
TRBV9,TRBJ2-1,ASSVVGQVSNEQF